A single sample gave rise to the 27 T cell receptor beta chains below, sequenced in a study of beta chain features in type 1 diabetes. Every bit of the isolated RNA underwent reverse transcription, so sequencing read expressed TCRB transcripts. Measured with immunoSEQ multiplex PCR; TCRdb has only the in-frame clones, and not every one. Here the sample spans 250,000 to 300,000 clones, about 13% being singletons. Study observations and caveats: There was a moderate but significant shortening of TCRB CDR3s in all four CD4+ subsets of Type 1 diabetes patients.

No antigen has been assigned to these receptors. The sequencing input was naive CD4+ T cells from blood. These receptors came from a man younger than 40 with type 1 diabetes.

The chain employs TRBV7-9 and TRBJ2-1; tentatively, D is TRBD2 (6 bases). With 4 bases removed from V and 4 bases from J, the gap between germline ends came to 11 bases. The germline gives CDR1 SEHNR, CDR2 FQNEAQ (reference sequence). The CDR3 consists of 14 residues. In DNA form, the CDR3 reads TGTGCCAGCAGCTCCAGGGACTTATACAATGAGCAGTTCTTC. Translation: CASSSRDLYNEQFF. Using reference TRBV7-9 and TRBJ2-1 for the parts outside the CDR3, the full variable domain is DTGVSQNPRHKITKRGQNVTFRCDPISEHNRLYWYRQTLGQGPEFLTYFQNEAQLEKSRLLSDRFSAERPKGSFSTLEIQRTEQGDSAMYLCASSSRDLYNEQFFGPGTRLTVL.

This clone has more than one count but fewer than ten. The chain combines TRBV5-1 with TRBJ2-5, with 9 bases aligning to TRBD1. Germline loops: CDR1 SGHRS, CDR2 YFSETQ. The CDR3 sequence is 15 residues long. J gave up 2 bases and V 0 bases, and 2 bases lay outside the gene matches. The CDR3 is CASSLGDRVQETQYF. CDR3 nucleotide sequence: TGCGCCAGCAGCTTGGGGGACAGGGTTCAAGAGACCCAGTACTTC.

This clone has more than one count but fewer than ten. The V call is TRBV5-1, the J call TRBJ2-3; no definite D call. V was pared by 4 bases and J by 1 base, with 4 bases between. CDR1 SGHRS and CDR2 YFSETQ come from the germline V gene. CDR3 size: 12 residues. CDR3 in DNA: TGCGCCAGCAGCGAGGGCACAGATACGCAGTATTTT. Translating gives CASSEGTDTQYF.

This clone has just a few counts. The genes are TRBV5-1 and TRBJ1-2; the D is unclear. The CDR3 is made up of 12 amino acids. The germline CDR1 and CDR2 sequences are SGHRS and YFSETQ. Trimming shortened V by 0 bases and J by 8 bases, and 8 bases separated the two germline ends. In DNA form, the CDR3 reads TGCGCCAGCAGCTTGGACAGTGAGGGCTACACCTTC. It yields the protein CASSLDSEGYTF.

This clone has only a few counts. The CDR3 spells CASSLAGPGETQYF. The CDR3, as DNA: TGTGCCAGCAGCTTAGCGGGGCCGGGTGAGACCCAGTACTTC. V and J are TRBV7-2 and TRBJ2-5; D is perhaps TRBD1 (5 bases). V lost 0 bases and J lost 5, with 10 bases in between. Per germline, CDR1 SGHTA and CDR2 FQGNSA. The length of the CDR3 is 14 residues. The full variable domain, in which reference TRBV7-2 and TRBJ2-5 provide the parts outside the CDR3, is GAGVSQSPSNKVTEKGKDVELRCDPISGHTALYWYRQSLGQGLEFLIYFQGNSAPDKSGLPSDRFSAERTGGSVSTLTIQRTQQEDSAVYLCASSLAGPGETQYFGPGTRLLVL.

This clone occurred a few times. The genes are TRBV6-1 and TRBJ2-6; D perhaps matches TRBD2 (6 bases). The CDR3 totals 17 residues. Trimming left V 6 bases short and J 3 bases short, with 18 bases between. Germline V gene data show CDR1 as MNHNS and CDR2 as SASEGT. CDR3 protein: CASSEMDYYYGANVLTF. The CDR3 DNA sequence: TGTGCCAGCAGCGAAATGGACTACTACTATGGGGCCAACGTCCTGACTTTC.

This clone has a handful of counts. The rearrangement joins TRBV5-5 to TRBJ2-5; 7 bases are a match to TRBD1. The CDR3 contains 13 residues. The V segment lost 4 bases and the J segment 5 bases; nucleotides outside the gene matches: 5. Germline V gene sequence: CDR1 SGHKS, CDR2 YYEKEE (reference sequence). The CDR3 is CASSLDRAETQYF. The CDR3, as DNA: TGTGCCAGCAGCCTTGACAGGGCCGAGACCCAGTACTTC.

The rearrangement links TRBV5-1 to TRBJ1-4; 8 nucleotides agree with TRBD1. V dropped 5 bases and J dropped 5; count of bases not matched to a gene: 8. This CDR3 is built from 15 residues. Germline CDR1 reads SGHRS; CDR2 reads YFSETQ. This CDR3 is CASSPTGTGNEKLFF. CDR3 DNA sequence: TGCGCCAGCAGTCCTACCGGGACAGGAAATGAAAAACTGTTTTTT.

This clone has only a few counts. The gene calls are TRBV7-2 and TRBJ2-7; 9 nucleotides agree with TRBD2. This CDR3 comprises 16 residues. Germline lookup yields CDR1 SGHTA and CDR2 FQGNSA. V gave up 6 bases and J gave up 0 bases; unmatched junction bases: 9. CDR3 sequence: CASSRMGTSSSYEQYF. The CDR3 bases are TGTGCCAGCAGTCGAATGGGGACTAGCAGCTCCTACGAGCAGTACTTC.

The rearrangement joins TRBV2 to TRBJ2-1, with 9 bases that match TRBD2. The CDR3 is made up of 15 amino acids. With 5 bases clipped from V and 6 bases from J, the junction kept 8 bases outside the gene matches. Per germline, CDR1 SNHLY and CDR2 FYNNEI. CDR3 loop: CASSSRGGRGNEQFF. CDR3 nucleotide sequence: TGTGCCAGCAGTTCCCGTGGCGGGAGGGGCAATGAGCAGTTCTTC.

In this sample, this clone turned up a few times. V usage is TRBV2 and J usage is TRBJ1-1, with D tentatively TRBD1 (5 bases). V lost 5 bases, J lost 4 bases, and 14 bases lay in between. The CDR3 totals 14 residues. Germline V CDR1 and CDR2: SNHLY, FYNNEI. The CDR3, as DNA: TGTGCCAGCAGTTCACTGACAGCTGGCACTGAAGCTTTCTTT. Translated: CASSSLTAGTEAFF.

The chain combines TRBV28 with TRBJ2-6, with D tentatively TRBD1 (6 bases). Germline CDR1 reads MDHEN; CDR2 reads SYDVKM. The CDR3 loop spans 12 amino acids. Deletions cut 10 bases from V and 2 bases from J, with 6 bases between. CDR3 nucleotide sequence: TGTGCCACAGGGGCTGGGGCCAACGTCCTGACTTTC. It encodes CATGAGANVLTF.

This chain links TRBV28 with TRBJ2-2, with 7 bases that match TRBD1. Germline V gene sequence: CDR1 MDHEN, CDR2 SYDVKM. There are 15 residues in the CDR3. The ends lost 4 bases at V and 3 bases at J; junction bases unmatched: 5. The DNA of the CDR3 is TGTGCCAGCAGTTCTTTTGACAGGGACACCGGGGAGCTGTTTTTT. Translated, it gives CASSSFDRDTGELFF.

This clone was detected only a few times. This chain connects TRBV28 to TRBJ2-1; D is perhaps TRBD2 (6 bases). From germline, CDR1 is MDHEN and CDR2 SYDVKM. The CDR3 runs 15 residues. Trimming pared 5 bases from V and 10 bases from J, leaving 21 bases between. The CDR3 sequence: CASSPTGTFGGEQFF. The CDR3, as DNA: TGTGCCAGCAGTCCAACCGGGACTTTCGGTGGGGAGCAGTTCTTC.

This clone came up a few times. The chain employs TRBV6-5 and TRBJ2-4; D is uncertain. The germline V and J ends were trimmed by 0 bases and 0 bases, with 6 bases remaining between them. The CDR3 is 15 residues long. CDR1 MNHEY and CDR2 SVGAGI come from the germline V gene. The CDR3 protein is CASSYSSLAKNIQYF. The CDR3 region has the DNA TGTGCCAGCAGTTACTCCAGTTTAGCCAAAAACATTCAGTACTTC.

This chain uses TRBV30 with TRBJ1-5; 7 bases agree with TRBD1. This CDR3 spans 15 amino acids. CDR1 is GTSNPN and CDR2 is SVGIG in the germline V gene (reference sequence). J lost 1 base, V lost 1 base, and 4 bases had no gene match. This CDR3 reads CAWSAGGASNQPQHF. CDR3 nucleotides: TGTGCCTGGAGTGCAGGGGGTGCGAGCAATCAGCCCCAGCATTTT.

The chain recombines TRBV6-5 with TRBJ2-7; the match to TRBD1 covers 7 bases. J was trimmed by 5 bases and V by 3 bases; bases with no gene match: 7. Germline CDR1 and CDR2: MNHEY and SVGAGI. CDR3 length equals 14 residues. The CDR3 DNA reads as TGTGCCAGCAGTTATACAGGGGTTTGGCACGAGCAGTACTTC. Translating gives CASSYTGVWHEQYF.

This clone came up a few times. The rearrangement joins TRBV2 to TRBJ1-5; 7 nucleotides agree with TRBD1. The CDR3 has 15 amino acids. Trimming removed 6 bases from V and 6 bases from J; junction bases left unmatched: 11. The germline V gene has CDR1 SNHLY and CDR2 FYNNEI. In DNA form, the CDR3 reads TGTGCCAGCAGGTCAACAGGGGTTGGCAGTCAGCCCCAGCATTTT. Protein sequence: CASRSTGVGSQPQHF.

This clone has more than one count but fewer than ten. The chain carries TRBV15 and TRBJ1-2; D may be TRBD1 (5 bases). The CDR3 spans 14 residues. Germline V gene sequence: CDR1 LNHNV, CDR2 YYDKDF (reference sequence). Trimming left V 7 bases short and J 2 bases short, with 14 bases between. The chain's CDR3 is CATNPGEGNYGYTF. The DNA of the CDR3 is TGTGCCACCAACCCCGGGGAGGGGAACTATGGCTACACCTTC.

In its sample, this clone was seen a few times. The J gene is TRBJ1-4, the V gene TRBV30, with a weak D call TRBD1 (5 bases). V was shortened by 0 bases and J by 8 bases, with 13 bases between the two germline ends. The CDR3 is 14 amino acids. Germline assignment: CDR1 GTSNPN and CDR2 SVGIG (reference sequence). The CDR3: CAWSVIGGGEKLFF. As DNA, the CDR3 is TGTGCCTGGAGTGTAATCGGGGGAGGAGAAAAACTGTTTTTT.

This clone has only a few counts. The CDR3 DNA is TGTGCCAGCAGCCAATCCACTAGCGGGAGCTACAATGAGCAGTTCTTC. It encodes CASSQSTSGSYNEQFF. The rearrangement joins TRBV4-2 to TRBJ2-1; 11 positions agree with TRBD2. Germline lookup yields CDR1 LGHNA and CDR2 YNFKEQ. Unmatched junction bases numbered 3, after V lost 2 bases and J lost 3 bases. This CDR3 region has 16 residues.

The table lists this clone with a few counts. The chain has TRBV7-8 and TRBJ1-1; 9 bases match TRBD1. CDR1 SGHVS and CDR2 FQNEAQ come from the germline V gene. The CDR3 length is 14 residues. V was pared by 5 bases and J by 1 base, with 2 bases of the junction left unmatched. CDR3 amino acids: CASSMGQGNTEAFF. In nucleotides, the CDR3 is TGTGCCAGCAGCATGGGACAGGGGAACACTGAAGCTTTCTTT.

This clone was seen a handful of times. This sequence joins TRBV9 and TRBJ2-1; D gene ambiguous. CDR1 and CDR2 from the germline V gene are SGDLS and YYNGEE. V dropped 1 base and J dropped 0 bases, with 8 bases sitting between them. The CDR3 covers 15 residues. The CDR3 nucleotides are TGTGCCAGCAGCGTAAGTTCGAGCTCCTACAATGAGCAGTTCTTC. Translating it yields CASSVSSSSYNEQFF.

The J gene is TRBJ1-4, the V gene TRBV15; no definite D call. The CDR3 loop spans 13 amino acids. Trimming stripped 1 base from V and 7 bases from J, with 7 bases between. Germline-derived CDR1 and CDR2 are LNHNV and YYDKDF (reference sequence). CDR3 in amino acids: CATSRAFSEKLFF. DNA for the CDR3: TGTGCCACCAGCAGAGCCTTTTCTGAAAAACTGTTTTTT.

The genes are TRBV9 and TRBJ2-7, with 8 positions matching TRBD1. Germline CDR1 SGDLS, CDR2 YYNGEE. The CDR3 is 16 amino acids. Trimming cost V 0 bases and J 5 bases; bases outside gene matches: 10. CDR3 bases: TGTGCCAGCAGCGTAGGAATTGGGACAGGTGGCGACGAGCAGTACTTC. It encodes CASSVGIGTGGDEQYF.

This chain joins TRBV6-5 and TRBJ2-7, with 8 bases that match TRBD1. The germline V gene encodes CDR1 MNHEY and CDR2 SVGAGI. J was trimmed by 4 bases and V by 8 bases; bases with no gene match: 4. The CDR3 has 12 amino acids. The CDR3 DNA reads TGTGCCAGCCGGGACAGGAGGTACGAGCAGTACTTC. Amino acid sequence: CASRDRRYEQYF.

Only a few counts were recorded for this clone. The CDR3 DNA follows: TGTGCCAGCAGCTTAGTGGGAGGCCAGCCCCAGCATTTT. This gives the protein CASSLVGGQPQHF. The V gene is TRBV7-2, the J gene TRBJ1-5; D ambiguous. Trimming took 1 base from V and 7 from J, leaving 8 bases between them. This CDR3 is built from 13 residues. CDR1 is SGHTA and CDR2 is FQGNSA in the germline V gene.